This TCR beta chain was documented in a study of T-cell reconstitution after alpha-beta-depleted transplantation in children. On this clonotype itself: What it binds is unknown.

The CDR3 totals 14 residues. Per germline, CDR1 SGHRS and CDR2 YFSETQ. Trimming took off 4 bases at V and 5 bases at J, with 16 bases between the two ends. Overall study results and limits: Approximately two months post-transplant, alpha-beta T cells reportedly originated from several hundred expanded graft clones. Where some patients showed high TCRbeta diversity at day 60, it came from recipient T cells and thymic progenitors that had survived.

A TCRbeta library incorporating unique molecular identifiers was prepared. One entry per CDR3 protein, called by TCRdb with MiXCR from the PCR reads. There are 400,000 to 450,000 distinct CDR3 sequences in the sample; roughly 43% occur only once, and under 35% lies in the top ten. This chain links TRBV5-1 with TRBJ2-7; weak D call: TRBD1 (6 bases). The receptor was isolated from a girl aged 2-9 years with aplastic anemia, due to receive a stem cell transplant. The sample consisted of PBMCs, taken before TCRalphabeta/CD19-depleted stem cell transplant. The CDR3 bases are TGCGCCAGCAGCCGAACACAGGGTATCGACGAGCAGTACTTC. Its protein is CASSRTQGIDEQYF.